These 12 T cell receptor beta chains were sequenced from one sample in a study of blood T cells in healthy people across ages. Next came a second PCR, run for about 6 to 12 cycles, which used a sample-barcoded 5' primer along with a J-beta primer mix. A single record per CDR3 protein comes from TCRdb applying MiXCR to the 5' RACE reads. The sample carries 1.4 million to 1.5 million distinct CDR3 sequences, 42% recorded once. Sequenced: blood. These TCRs come from a woman younger than 35 in good health.

The chain joins TRBV30 to TRBJ2-1; the D is unclear. This CDR3 has 12 residues. V was shortened by 7 bases and J by 7 bases, with 14 bases between the two germline ends. CDR1 GTSNPN and CDR2 SVGIG come from the germline V gene (reference sequence). CDR3 amino acids: CALIMPRNEQFF. In DNA form, the CDR3 reads TGTGCCTTGATAATGCCCAGGAATGAGCAGTTCTTC.

The sample holds one count of this clonotype. A read error may produce the germline difference seen at one junction end. The CDR3 region has the DNA TGTGCCATCAGTGACACTAGCGATGAGCAGTTCTTC. Translating it yields CAISDTSDEQFF. V is TRBV10-2 and J is TRBJ2-1, with TRBD2 matching 7 bases. The germline V gene encodes CDR1 WSHSY and CDR2 SAAADI. This CDR3 spans 12 amino acids.

The chain carries TRBV6-1 and TRBJ2-3; tentative D call: TRBD2 (6 bases). The CDR3 has 16 amino acids. The germline V gene encodes CDR1 MNHNS and CDR2 SASEGT. The V end lost 2 bases, the J end lost 4 bases, and 16 bases lay between the germline ends. CDR3 residues: CASSEQPTGVADTQYF. CDR3 nucleotides: TGTGCCAGCAGTGAACAACCGACGGGAGTGGCAGATACGCAGTATTTT.

Only a few counts were recorded for this clonotype. The V and J genes are TRBV7-8 and TRBJ2-7; TRBD2 might be the D (5 bases). Germline loops: CDR1 SGHVS, CDR2 FQNEAQ. The V gene lost 5 bases and the J gene lost 1 base, with 18 bases spanning the gap. The CDR3 runs to 16 residues. The CDR3, as DNA: TGTGCCAGCAGCCGACGTAATAGCGAGACTTCCTACGAGCAGTACTTC. It translates to CASSRRNSETSYEQYF. The full variable domain, rest sourced from reference TRBV7-8 and TRBJ2-7, is GAGVSQSPRYKVAKRGQDVALRCDPISGHVSLFWYQQALGQGPEFLTYFQNEAQLDKSGLPSDRFFAERPEGSVSTLKIQRTQQEDSAVYLCASSRRNSETSYEQYFGPGTRLTVT.

This clonotype was seen only a few times. V usage is TRBV2 and J usage is TRBJ2-1, with 8 bases that match TRBD1. The germline CDR1 and CDR2 sequences are SNHLY and FYNNEI. V was clipped by 6 bases and J by 3 bases; unmatched bases: 10. The CDR3 runs to 16 residues. CDR3 sequence: CASRPKTGENYNEQFF. The CDR3 nucleotides are TGTGCCAGCAGACCAAAGACAGGGGAAAACTACAATGAGCAGTTCTTC.

The chain has TRBV20-1 and TRBJ2-3; 12 positions match TRBD2. CDR1 is DFQATT and CDR2 is SNEGSKA in the germline V gene (reference sequence). This CDR3 has 16 residues. The V gene end was trimmed by 3 bases and the J gene end by 3 bases; junction bases not matched to a gene: 7. CDR3 loop: CSASRLAGVGTDTQYF. Here the CDR3 DNA reads TGCAGTGCTAGTCGACTAGCGGGAGTTGGGACAGATACGCAGTATTTT.

In this sample, this clonotype turned up a few times. This rearrangement joins TRBV6-5 to TRBJ2-5; 9 bases are shared with TRBD1. J was trimmed by 6 bases and V by 5 bases; bases with no gene match: 10. This CDR3 is built from 15 residues. Germline assignment: CDR1 MNHEY and CDR2 SVGAGI. In DNA form, the CDR3 reads TGTGCCAGCAGTACTGCCGGGACAGGGAAACAGACCCAGTACTTC. It specifies CASSTAGTGKQTQYF.

V and J are TRBV19 and TRBJ2-1; no clear D gene. This CDR3 is built from 15 residues. V was trimmed by 3 bases and J by 2 bases, leaving 11 bases between them. CDR1 LNHDA and CDR2 SQIVND come from the germline V gene (reference sequence). The chain's CDR3 is CASSIGQSPYNEQFF. CDR3 nucleotide sequence: TGTGCCAGTAGTATTGGTCAGTCTCCCTACAATGAGCAGTTCTTC.

This clonotype was picked up many times. The J gene is TRBJ2-7, the V gene TRBV12-3 or TRBV12-4; 9 positions agree with TRBD2. V shed 1 base, J shed 2 bases, and the junction held 3 bases outside the gene matches. The CDR3 sequence is 15 residues long. The CDR3 DNA is TGTGCCAGCAGTTTAGTGGCTAGCGGGGCCTACGAGCAGTACTTC. Its translation is CASSLVASGAYEQYF.

This clonotype showed up just a few times. The chain is built from TRBV9 and TRBJ2-1; D unresolved. Trimming took off 0 bases at V and 2 bases at J, with 9 bases between the two ends. CDR1 SGDLS and CDR2 YYNGEE come from the germline V gene. The CDR3 extends over 15 amino acids. CDR3 amino acids: CASSVVGQTYNEQFF. The CDR3 region has the DNA TGTGCCAGCAGCGTAGTGGGTCAAACCTACAATGAGCAGTTCTTC.

The rearrangement joins TRBV20-1 to TRBJ2-7, with TRBD1 identical over 8 bases. J lost 5 bases, V lost 6 bases, and 9 bases had no gene match. The CDR3 contains 13 residues. Germline values: CDR1 DFQATT, CDR2 SNEGSKA (reference sequence). CDR3 in amino acids: CSATGQAPHEQYF. The CDR3 coding sequence is TGCAGTGCAACGGGACAGGCCCCCCACGAGCAGTACTTC.

The V gene is TRBV4-2, the J gene TRBJ2-5, with no clear D. The length of the CDR3 is 16 residues. CDR1 LGHNA and CDR2 YNFKEQ come from the germline V gene. V lost 1 base to trimming and J lost 1 base, with 13 bases between them. The CDR3 reads CASSQGSVSVQETQYF. In nucleotides, the CDR3 is TGTGCCAGCAGCCAAGGATCGGTATCGGTCCAAGAGACCCAGTACTTC.